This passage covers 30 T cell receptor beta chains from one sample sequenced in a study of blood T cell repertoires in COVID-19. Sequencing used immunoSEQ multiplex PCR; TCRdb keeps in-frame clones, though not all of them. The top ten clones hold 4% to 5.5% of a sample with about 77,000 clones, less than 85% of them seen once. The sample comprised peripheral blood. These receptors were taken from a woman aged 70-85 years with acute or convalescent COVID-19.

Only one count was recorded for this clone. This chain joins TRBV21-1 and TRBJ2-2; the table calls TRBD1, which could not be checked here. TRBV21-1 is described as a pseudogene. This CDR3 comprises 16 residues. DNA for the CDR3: TGTGCCAGCAGCAAAGAGGGCAGGGGAGATGGCTGGGAGCTGTTTTTT. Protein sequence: CASSKEGRGDGWELFF.

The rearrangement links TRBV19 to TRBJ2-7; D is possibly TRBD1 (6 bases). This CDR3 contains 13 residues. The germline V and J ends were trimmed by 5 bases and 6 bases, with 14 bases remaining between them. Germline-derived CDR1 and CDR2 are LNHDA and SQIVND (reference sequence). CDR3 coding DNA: TGTGCCAGTAGTGTCATCTTAGGGGGCGAGCAGTACTTC. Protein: CASSVILGGEQYF.

The CDR3 loop is CASSPGQGEVNTDTQYF. CDR3 DNA sequence: TGCGCCAGCAGCCCAGGGCAGGGCGAAGTTAACACAGATACGCAGTATTTT. The genes are TRBV4-3 and TRBJ2-3, with a weak D call TRBD1 (5 bases). Germline V gene sequence: CDR1 LGHNA, CDR2 YSLEER. The CDR3 consists of 17 residues. V lost 4 bases to trimming and J lost 2 bases, with 19 bases between them.

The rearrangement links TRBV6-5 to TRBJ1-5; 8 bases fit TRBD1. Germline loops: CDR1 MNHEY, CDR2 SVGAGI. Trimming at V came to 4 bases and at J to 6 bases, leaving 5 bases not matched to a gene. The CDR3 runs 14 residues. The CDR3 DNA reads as TGTGCCAGCAGTTCGGGACAGGTCAGTCAGCCCCAGCATTTT. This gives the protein CASSSGQVSQPQHF.

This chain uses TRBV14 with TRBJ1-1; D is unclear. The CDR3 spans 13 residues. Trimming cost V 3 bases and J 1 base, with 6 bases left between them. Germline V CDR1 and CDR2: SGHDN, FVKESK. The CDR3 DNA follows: TGTGCCAGCAGCCAGTTACAGAACACTGAAGCTTTCTTT. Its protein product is CASSQLQNTEAFF.

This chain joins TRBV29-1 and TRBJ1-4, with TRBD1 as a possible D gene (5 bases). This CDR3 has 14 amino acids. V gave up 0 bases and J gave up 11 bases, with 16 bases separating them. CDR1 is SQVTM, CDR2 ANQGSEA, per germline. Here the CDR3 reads CSVEDPTVDTKLFF. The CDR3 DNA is TGCAGCGTTGAAGATCCGACAGTGGATACGAAACTGTTTTTT.

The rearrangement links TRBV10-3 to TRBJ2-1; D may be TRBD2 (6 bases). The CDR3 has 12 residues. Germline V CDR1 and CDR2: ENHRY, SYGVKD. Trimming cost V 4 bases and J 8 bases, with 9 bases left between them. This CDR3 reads CAISGWEDEQFF. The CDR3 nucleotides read TGTGCCATCAGTGGCTGGGAGGATGAGCAGTTCTTC.

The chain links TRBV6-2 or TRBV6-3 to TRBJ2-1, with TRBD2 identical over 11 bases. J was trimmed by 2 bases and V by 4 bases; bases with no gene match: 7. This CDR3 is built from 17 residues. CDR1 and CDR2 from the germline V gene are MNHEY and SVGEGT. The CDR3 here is CASSFHLSGGAYNEQFF. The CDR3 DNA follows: TGTGCCAGCAGTTTCCACCTTAGCGGGGGGGCCTACAATGAGCAGTTCTTC.

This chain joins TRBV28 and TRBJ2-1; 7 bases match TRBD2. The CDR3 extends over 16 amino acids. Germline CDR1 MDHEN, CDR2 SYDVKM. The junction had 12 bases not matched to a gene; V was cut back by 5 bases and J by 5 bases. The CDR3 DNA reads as TGTGCCAGCAGTCCTCCGGAGCTAGCGGACAACAATGAGCAGTTCTTC. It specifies CASSPPELADNNEQFF.

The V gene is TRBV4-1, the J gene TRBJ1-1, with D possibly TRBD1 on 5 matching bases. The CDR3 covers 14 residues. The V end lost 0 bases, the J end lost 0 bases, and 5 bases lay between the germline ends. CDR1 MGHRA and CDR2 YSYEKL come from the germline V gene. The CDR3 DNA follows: TGCGCCAGCAGCCAAGAGGACATGAACACTGAAGCTTTCTTT. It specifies CASSQEDMNTEAFF.

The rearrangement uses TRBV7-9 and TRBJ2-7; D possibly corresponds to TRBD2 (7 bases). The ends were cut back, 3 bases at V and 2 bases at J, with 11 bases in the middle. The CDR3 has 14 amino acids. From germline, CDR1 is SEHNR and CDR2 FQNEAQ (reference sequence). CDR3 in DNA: TGTGCCAGCAGCTTTGTGGGGGGGCCCTACGAGCAGTACTTC. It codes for CASSFVGGPYEQYF.

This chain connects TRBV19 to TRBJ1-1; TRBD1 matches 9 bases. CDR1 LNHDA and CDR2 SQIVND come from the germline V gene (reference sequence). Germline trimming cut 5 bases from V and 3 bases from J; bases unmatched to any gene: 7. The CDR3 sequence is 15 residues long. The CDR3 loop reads CASSPAGTGYTEAFF. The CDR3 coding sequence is TGTGCCAGTAGTCCAGCGGGGACAGGGTACACTGAAGCTTTCTTT. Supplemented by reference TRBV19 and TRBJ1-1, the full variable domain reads DGGITQSPKYLFRKEGQNVTLSCEQNLNHDAMYWYRQDPGQGLRLIYYSQIVNDFQKGDIAEGYSVSREKKESFPLTVTSAQKNPTAFYLCASSPAGTGYTEAFFGQGTRLTVV.

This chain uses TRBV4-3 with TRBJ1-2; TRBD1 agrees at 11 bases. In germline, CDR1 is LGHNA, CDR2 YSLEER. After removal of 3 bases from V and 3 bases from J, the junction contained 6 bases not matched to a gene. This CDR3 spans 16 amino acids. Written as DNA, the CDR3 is TGCGCCAGCAGCCAGAGGACAGGGGGCTGGGACTATGGCTACACCTTC. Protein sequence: CASSQRTGGWDYGYTF.

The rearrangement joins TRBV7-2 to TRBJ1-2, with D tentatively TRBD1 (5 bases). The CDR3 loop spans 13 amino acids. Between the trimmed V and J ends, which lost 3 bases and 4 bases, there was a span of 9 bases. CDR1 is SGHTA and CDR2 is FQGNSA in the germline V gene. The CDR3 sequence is CASSLQGLYGYTF. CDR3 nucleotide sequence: TGTGCCAGCAGCTTGCAGGGTCTCTATGGCTACACCTTC.

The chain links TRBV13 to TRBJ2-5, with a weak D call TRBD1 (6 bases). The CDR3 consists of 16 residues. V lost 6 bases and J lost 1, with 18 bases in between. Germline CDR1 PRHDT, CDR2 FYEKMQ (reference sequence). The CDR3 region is CASSKSRDTAQETQYF. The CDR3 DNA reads TGTGCCAGCAGTAAGTCCCGGGACACTGCCCAAGAGACCCAGTACTTC.

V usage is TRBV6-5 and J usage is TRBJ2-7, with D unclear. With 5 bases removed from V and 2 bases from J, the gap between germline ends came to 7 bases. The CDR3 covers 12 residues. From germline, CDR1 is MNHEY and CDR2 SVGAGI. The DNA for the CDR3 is TGTGCCAGCAGTCAGGATACCTACGAGCAGTACTTC. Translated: CASSQDTYEQYF.

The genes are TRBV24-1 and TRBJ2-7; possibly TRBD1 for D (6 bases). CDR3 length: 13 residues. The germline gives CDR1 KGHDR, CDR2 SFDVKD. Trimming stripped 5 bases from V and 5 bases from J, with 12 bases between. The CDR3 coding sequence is TGTGCCACCAGTGGCACAGGGTCCAACGAGCAGTACTTC. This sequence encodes CATSGTGSNEQYF.

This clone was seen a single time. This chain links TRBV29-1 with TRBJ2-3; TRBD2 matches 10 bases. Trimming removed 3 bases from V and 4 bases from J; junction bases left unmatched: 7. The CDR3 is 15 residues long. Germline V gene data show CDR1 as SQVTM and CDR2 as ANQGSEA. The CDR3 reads CSVDPQRGGPDTQYF. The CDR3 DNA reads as TGCAGCGTTGATCCCCAGCGGGGGGGCCCAGATACGCAGTATTTT.

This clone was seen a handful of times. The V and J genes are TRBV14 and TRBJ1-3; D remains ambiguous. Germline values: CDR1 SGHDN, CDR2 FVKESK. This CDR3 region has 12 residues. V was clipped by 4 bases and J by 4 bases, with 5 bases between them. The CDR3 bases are TGTGCCAGCAGCCCACTCGGAAACACCATATATTTT. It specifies CASSPLGNTIYF.

Here the CDR3 reads CASSIGTGAGNTIYF. The CDR3 DNA reads as TGTGCCAGCTCAATCGGGACAGGGGCTGGAAACACCATATATTTT. The V call is TRBV18, the J call TRBJ1-3; 10 positions match TRBD1. This CDR3 is built from 15 residues. CDR1 is KGHSH, CDR2 LQKENI, per germline. Trimming removed 5 bases from V and 2 bases from J; junction bases left unmatched: 3.

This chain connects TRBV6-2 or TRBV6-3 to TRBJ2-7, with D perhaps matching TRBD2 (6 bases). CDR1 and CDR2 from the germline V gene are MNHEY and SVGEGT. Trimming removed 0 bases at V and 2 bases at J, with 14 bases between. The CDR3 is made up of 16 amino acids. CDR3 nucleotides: TGTGCCAGCAGTTACTCCCGGGAGAAGGCTACCTACGAGCAGTACTTC. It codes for CASSYSREKATYEQYF.

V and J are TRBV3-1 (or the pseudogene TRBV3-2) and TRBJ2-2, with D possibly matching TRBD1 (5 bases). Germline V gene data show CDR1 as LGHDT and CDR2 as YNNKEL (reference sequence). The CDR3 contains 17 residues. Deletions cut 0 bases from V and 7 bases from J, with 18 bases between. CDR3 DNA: TGTGCCAGCAGCCAAGACCCAGGGCTAGTGTTGGGCGGGGAGCTGTTTTTT. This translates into CASSQDPGLVLGGELFF.

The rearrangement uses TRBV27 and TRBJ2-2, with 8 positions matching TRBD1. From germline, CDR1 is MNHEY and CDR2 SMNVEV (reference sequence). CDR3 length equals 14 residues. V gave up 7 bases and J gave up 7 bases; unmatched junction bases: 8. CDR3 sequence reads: CASTSSGGNGELFF. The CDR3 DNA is TGTGCCAGCACCTCTTCAGGGGGCAACGGGGAGCTGTTTTTT.

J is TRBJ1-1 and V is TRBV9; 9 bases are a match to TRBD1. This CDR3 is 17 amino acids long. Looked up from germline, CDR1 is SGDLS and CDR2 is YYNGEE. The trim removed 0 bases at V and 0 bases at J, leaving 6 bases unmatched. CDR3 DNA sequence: TGTGCCAGCAGCGTAGGGGACAGGGTATACCTGAACACTGAAGCTTTCTTT. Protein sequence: CASSVGDRVYLNTEAFF.

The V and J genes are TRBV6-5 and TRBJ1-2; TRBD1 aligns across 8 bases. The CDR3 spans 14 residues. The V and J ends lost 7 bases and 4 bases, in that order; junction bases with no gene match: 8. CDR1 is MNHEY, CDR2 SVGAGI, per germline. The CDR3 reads CASTLGQGIYGYTF. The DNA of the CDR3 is TGTGCCAGCACGTTAGGACAGGGAATCTATGGCTACACCTTC.

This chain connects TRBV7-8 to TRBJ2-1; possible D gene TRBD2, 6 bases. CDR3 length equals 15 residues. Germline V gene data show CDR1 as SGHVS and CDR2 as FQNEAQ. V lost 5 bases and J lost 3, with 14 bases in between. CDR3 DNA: TGTGCCAGCAGCCTGGCGGCGGGGCGCTACAATGAGCAGTTCTTC. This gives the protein CASSLAAGRYNEQFF.

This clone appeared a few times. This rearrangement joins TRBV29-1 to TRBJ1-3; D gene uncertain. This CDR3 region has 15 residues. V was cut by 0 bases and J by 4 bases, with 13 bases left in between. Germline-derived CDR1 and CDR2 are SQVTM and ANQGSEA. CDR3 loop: CSVEDVEFPGNTIYF. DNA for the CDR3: TGCAGCGTTGAAGACGTGGAGTTTCCCGGAAACACCATATATTTT. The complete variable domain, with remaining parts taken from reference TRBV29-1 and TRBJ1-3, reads SAVISQKPSRDICQRGTSLTIQCQVDSQVTMMFWYRQQPGQSLTLIATANQGSEATYESGFVIDKFPISRPNLTFSTLTVSNMSPEDSSIYLCSVEDVEFPGNTIYFGEGSWLTVV.

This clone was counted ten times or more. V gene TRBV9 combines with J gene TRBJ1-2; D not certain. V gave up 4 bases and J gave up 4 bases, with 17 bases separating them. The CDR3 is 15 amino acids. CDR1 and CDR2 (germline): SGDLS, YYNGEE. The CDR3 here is CASSPHKVAAYGYTF. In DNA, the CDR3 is TGTGCCAGCAGCCCACACAAGGTGGCGGCCTATGGCTACACCTTC.

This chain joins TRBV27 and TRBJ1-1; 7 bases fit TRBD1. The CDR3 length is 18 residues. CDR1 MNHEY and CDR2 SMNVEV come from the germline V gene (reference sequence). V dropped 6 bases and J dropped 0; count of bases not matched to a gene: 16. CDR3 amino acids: CASRTLEGGVRLNTEAFF. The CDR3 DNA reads TGTGCCAGCAGAACACTAGAAGGGGGCGTGCGATTGAACACTGAAGCTTTCTTT.

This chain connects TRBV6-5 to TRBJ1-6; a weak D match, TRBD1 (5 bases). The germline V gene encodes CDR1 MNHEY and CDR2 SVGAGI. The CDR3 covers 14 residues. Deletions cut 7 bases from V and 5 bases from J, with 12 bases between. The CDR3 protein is CASTLLTDNSPLHF. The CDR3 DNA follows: TGTGCCAGCACCCTACTGACAGATAATTCACCCCTCCACTTT.